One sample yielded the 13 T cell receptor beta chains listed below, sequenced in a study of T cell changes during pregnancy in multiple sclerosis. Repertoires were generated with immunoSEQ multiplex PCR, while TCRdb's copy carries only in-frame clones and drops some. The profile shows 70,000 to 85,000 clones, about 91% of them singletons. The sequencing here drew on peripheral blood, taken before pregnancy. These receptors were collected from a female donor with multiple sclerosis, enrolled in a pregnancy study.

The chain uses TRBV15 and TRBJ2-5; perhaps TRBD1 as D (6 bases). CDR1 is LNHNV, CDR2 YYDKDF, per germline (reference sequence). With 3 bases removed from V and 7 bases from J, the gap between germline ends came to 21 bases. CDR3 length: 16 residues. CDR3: CATSRGAGPDAATQYF. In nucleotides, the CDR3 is TGTGCCACCAGCAGGGGGGCCGGGCCCGACGCCGCGACCCAGTACTTC.

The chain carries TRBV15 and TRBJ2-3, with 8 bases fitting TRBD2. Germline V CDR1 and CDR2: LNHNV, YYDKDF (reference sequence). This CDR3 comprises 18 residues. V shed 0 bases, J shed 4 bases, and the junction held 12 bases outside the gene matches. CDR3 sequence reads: CATSRDFPAGENSDTQYF. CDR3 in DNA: TGTGCCACCAGCAGAGATTTCCCAGCGGGGGAAAACTCAGATACGCAGTATTTT.

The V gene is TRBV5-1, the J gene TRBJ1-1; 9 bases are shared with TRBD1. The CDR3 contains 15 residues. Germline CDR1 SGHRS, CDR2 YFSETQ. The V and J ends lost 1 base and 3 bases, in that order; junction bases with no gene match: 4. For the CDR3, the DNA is TGCGCCAGCAGCTTGATAAGACAGGGGGACACTGAAGCTTTCTTT. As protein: CASSLIRQGDTEAFF.

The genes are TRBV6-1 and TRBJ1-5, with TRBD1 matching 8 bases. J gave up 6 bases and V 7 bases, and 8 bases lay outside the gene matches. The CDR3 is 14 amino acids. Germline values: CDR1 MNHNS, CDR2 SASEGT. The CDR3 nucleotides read TGTGCCAGCATGCGGCAGGGGGCCGGTCAGCCCCAGCATTTT. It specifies CASMRQGAGQPQHF.

The CDR3 sequence: CASSLRTGGEKLFF. The CDR3 nucleotides are TGTGCCAGCAGCCTCCGGACAGGGGGTGAAAAACTGTTTTTT. The chain joins TRBV5-8 to TRBJ1-4, with 10 bases identical to TRBD1. Germline values: CDR1 SGHTS, CDR2 YDEGEE. The CDR3 contains 14 residues. The junction had 4 bases not matched to a gene; V was cut back by 4 bases and J by 7 bases.

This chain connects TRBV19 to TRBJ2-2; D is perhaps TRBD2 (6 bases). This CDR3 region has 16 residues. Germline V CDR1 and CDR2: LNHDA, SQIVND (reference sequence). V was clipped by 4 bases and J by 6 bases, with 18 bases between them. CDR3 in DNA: TGTGCCAGTAGTAGAGCAGGAGGAGGGAAGGCCGGGGAGCTGTTTTTT. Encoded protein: CASSRAGGGKAGELFF. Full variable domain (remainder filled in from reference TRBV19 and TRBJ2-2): DGGITQSPKYLFRKEGQNVTLSCEQNLNHDAMYWYRQDPGQGLRLIYYSQIVNDFQKGDIAEGYSVSREKKESFPLTVTSAQKNPTAFYLCASSRAGGGKAGELFFGEGSRLTVL.

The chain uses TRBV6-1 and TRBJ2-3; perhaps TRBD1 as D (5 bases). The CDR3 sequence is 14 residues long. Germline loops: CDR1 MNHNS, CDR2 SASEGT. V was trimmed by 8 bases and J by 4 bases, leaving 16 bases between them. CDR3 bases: TGTGCCAGCCAGGCCAGACAGCTTTCAGATACGCAGTATTTT. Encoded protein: CASQARQLSDTQYF.

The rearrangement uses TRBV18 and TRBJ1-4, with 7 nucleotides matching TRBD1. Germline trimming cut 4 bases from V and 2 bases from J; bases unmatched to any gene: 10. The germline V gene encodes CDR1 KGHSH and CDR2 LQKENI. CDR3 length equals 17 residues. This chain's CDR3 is CASSLSPTGATNEKLFF. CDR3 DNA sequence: TGTGCCAGCTCACTGTCCCCCACAGGGGCGACTAATGAAAAACTGTTTTTT.

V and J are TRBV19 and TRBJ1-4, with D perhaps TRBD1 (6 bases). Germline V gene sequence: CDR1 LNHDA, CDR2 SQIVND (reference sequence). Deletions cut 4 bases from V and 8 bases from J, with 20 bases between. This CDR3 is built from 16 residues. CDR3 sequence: CASSNPLRGVGEKLFF. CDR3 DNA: TGTGCCAGTAGTAACCCTCTCAGGGGAGTGGGAGAAAAACTGTTTTTT. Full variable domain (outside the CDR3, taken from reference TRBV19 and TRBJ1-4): DGGITQSPKYLFRKEGQNVTLSCEQNLNHDAMYWYRQDPGQGLRLIYYSQIVNDFQKGDIAEGYSVSREKKESFPLTVTSAQKNPTAFYLCASSNPLRGVGEKLFFGSGTQLSVL.

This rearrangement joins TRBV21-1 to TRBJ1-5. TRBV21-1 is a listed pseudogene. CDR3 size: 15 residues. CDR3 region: CASSKVSGWRQPQHF. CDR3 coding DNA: TGTGCCAGCAGCAAAGTTTCGGGATGGCGTCAGCCCCAGCATTTT.

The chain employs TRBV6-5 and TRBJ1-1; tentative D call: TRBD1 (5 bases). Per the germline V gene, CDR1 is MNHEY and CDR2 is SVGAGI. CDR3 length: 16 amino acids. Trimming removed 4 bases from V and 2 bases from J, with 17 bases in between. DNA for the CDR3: TGTGCCAGCAGTTTCCGACGGGGGAGTCGCAACACTGAAGCTTTCTTT. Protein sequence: CASSFRRGSRNTEAFF.

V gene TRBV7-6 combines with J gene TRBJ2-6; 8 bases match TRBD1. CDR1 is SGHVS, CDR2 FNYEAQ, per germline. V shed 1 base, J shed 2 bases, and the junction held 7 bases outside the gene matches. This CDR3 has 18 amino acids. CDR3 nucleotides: TGTGCCAGCAGCTTAGTCGGCAGGGGGCCCACTGGGGCCAACGTCCTGACTTTC. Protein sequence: CASSLVGRGPTGANVLTF.

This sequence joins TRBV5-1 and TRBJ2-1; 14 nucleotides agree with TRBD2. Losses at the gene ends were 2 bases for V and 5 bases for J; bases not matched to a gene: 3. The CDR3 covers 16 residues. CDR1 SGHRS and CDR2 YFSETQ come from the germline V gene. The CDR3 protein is CASSLRTSGGHNEQFF. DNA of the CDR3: TGCGCCAGCAGCTTACGGACTAGCGGGGGGCACAATGAGCAGTTCTTC.